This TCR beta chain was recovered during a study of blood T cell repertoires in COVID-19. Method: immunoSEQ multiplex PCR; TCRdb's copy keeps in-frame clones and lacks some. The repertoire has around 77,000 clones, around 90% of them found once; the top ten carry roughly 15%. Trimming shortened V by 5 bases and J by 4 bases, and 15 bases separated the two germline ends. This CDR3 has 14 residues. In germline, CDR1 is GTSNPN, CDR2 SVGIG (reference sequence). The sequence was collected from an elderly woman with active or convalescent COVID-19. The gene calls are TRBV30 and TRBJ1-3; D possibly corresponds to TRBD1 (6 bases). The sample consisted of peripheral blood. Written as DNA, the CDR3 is TGTGCCTGGGGATCCCAGGGGACGGGAAACACCATATATTTT. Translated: CAWGSQGTGNTIYF.